This T cell receptor (beta chain) is drawn from a study of shared clonotypes between healthy human individuals. About the research overall: Per-donor plates numbered three CD4 naive, three CD4 memory, two CD8 naive and one CD8 memory.

The table came from immunoSEQ multiplex PCR; TCRdb's copy has only in-frame clones and leaves some out. The sample shows 2.5 million or so clones, just over 90% of them seen only once. Points on this clone: Other DNA sequences from this sample encode an identical CDR3 as well.

There are 15 residues in the CDR3. Trimming cost V 2 bases and J 4 bases; bases outside gene matches: 5. Looked up from germline, CDR1 is MNHEY and CDR2 is SVGAGI. The TCR comes from a man aged 18 to 29 in good health. The V gene is TRBV6-5, the J gene TRBJ2-7; 10 bases are shared with TRBD1. Sequenced sample: naive CD4+ T cells sorted from blood. Described subset: CD45RA+ positively selected. CDR3: CASSYRGQGFYEQYF. DNA of the CDR3: TGTGCCAGCAGTTACAGGGGACAGGGGTTTTACGAGCAGTACTTC.